The rows below give T cell receptor beta chains drawn from one sample of a study of blood T cell repertoires in COVID-19. Sequencing used immunoSEQ multiplex PCR; TCRdb keeps in-frame clones, though not all of them. The sample lists around 300,000 clones; roughly 90% were seen once. Sequenced: peripheral blood. The receptors derive from a man younger than 35 with active or convalescent COVID-19. Each CDR3 is given with its conserved first and last residue. A D gene is named only where the DNA matches it firmly. Size values are once, few and many counts, or a class for expanded clones, and some rows have none.

D: TRBD1
J: TRBJ1-5
length: 13
size: once
V: TRBV27
CDR3: CASSRQGWWPQHF
DNA: TGTGCCAGCAGTCGACAGGGATGGTGGCCCCAGCATTTT

D: NA
J: TRBJ2-2
length: 19
size: NA
V: TRBV5-8
CDR3: CASSSRTERRLPNTGELFF
DNA: TGTGCCAGCAGCTCGAGGACAGAGCGACGCTTACCGAACACCGGGGAGCTGTTTTTT

D: NA
J: TRBJ2-7
length: 13
size: NA
V: TRBV18
CDR3: CASSPPRVPEQYF
DNA: TGTGCCAGCTCACCCCCCCGGGTCCCTGAGCAGTACTTC

D: TRBD2
J: TRBJ2-7
length: 15
size: NA
V: TRBV11-2
CDR3: CASSRDGLASYEQYF
DNA: TGTGCCAGCAGCCGGGATGGACTAGCTTCCTACGAGCAGTACTTC

D: TRBD2
J: TRBJ2-7
length: 14
size: NA
V: TRBV18
CDR3: CASSPTSGSSEQYF
DNA: TGTGCCAGCTCACCAACTAGCGGGAGTTCCGAGCAGTACTTC

D: NA
J: TRBJ2-2
length: 16
size: NA
V: TRBV9
CDR3: CASSVERYSLTGELFF
DNA: TGTGCCAGCAGCGTAGAGAGGTATTCGTTGACCGGGGAGCTGTTTTTT

D: NA
J: TRBJ1-2
length: 15
size: NA
V: TRBV11-1
CDR3: CASSRYRAPTYGYTF
DNA: TGTGCCAGCAGTCGATACAGGGCCCCCACCTATGGCTACACCTTC

D: TRBD2
J: TRBJ2-5
length: 13
size: NA
V: TRBV7-9
CDR3: CASSSLRGETQYF
DNA: TGTGCCAGCAGCTCCTTGCGGGGGGAGACCCAGTACTTC

D: NA
J: TRBJ2-5
length: 13
size: NA
V: TRBV29-1
CDR3: CSVMGANQETQYF
DNA: TGCAGCGTGATGGGAGCTAATCAAGAGACCCAGTACTTC

D: NA
J: TRBJ2-4
length: 16
size: NA
V: TRBV15
CDR3: CATSRVRVLAKNIQYF
DNA: TGTGCCACCAGCAGAGTACGAGTTCTAGCCAAAAACATTCAGTACTTC

D: NA
J: TRBJ2-3
length: 15
size: few
V: TRBV2
CDR3: CASSEARVSTDTQYF
DNA: TGTGCCAGCAGTGAAGCGCGGGTTAGCACAGATACGCAGTATTTT

D: TRBD1
J: TRBJ2-3
length: 17
size: NA
V: TRBV5-1
CDR3: CASSPVPGQGVGDTQYF
DNA: TGCGCCAGCAGCCCCGTCCCGGGACAGGGAGTCGGAGATACGCAGTATTTT

D: TRBD2
J: TRBJ2-2
length: 18
size: NA
V: TRBV11-2
CDR3: CASSLVLAGGPISGELFF
DNA: TGTGCCAGCAGCTTAGTCCTAGCGGGAGGGCCAATTTCCGGGGAGCTGTTTTTT

D: NA
J: TRBJ2-7
length: 15
size: NA
V: TRBV3-1/TRBV3-2
CDR3: CASSKGPQGGYEQYF
DNA: TGTGCCAGCAGCAAAGGGCCGCAGGGGGGCTACGAGCAGTACTTC

D: NA
J: TRBJ2-3
length: 13
size: NA
V: TRBV13
CDR3: CASSPDTTDTQYF
DNA: TGTGCCAGCAGCCCCGACACCACAGATACGCAGTATTTT

D: NA
J: TRBJ1-5
length: 15
size: NA
V: TRBV28
CDR3: CASTPPVAENQPQHF
DNA: TGTGCCAGCACCCCCCCCGTAGCAGAAAATCAGCCCCAGCATTTT

D: NA
J: TRBJ1-2
length: 12
size: NA
V: TRBV6-5
CDR3: CASSYAGDGYTF
DNA: TGTGCCAGCAGTTACGCAGGCGATGGCTACACCTTC

D: NA
J: TRBJ2-5
length: 14
size: NA
V: TRBV4-2
CDR3: CASSQGLQPETQYF
DNA: TGTGCCAGCAGCCAAGGACTGCAGCCGGAGACCCAGTACTTC

D: NA
J: TRBJ1-1
length: 18
size: few
V: TRBV7-2
CDR3: CASSSRQEVLATNTEAFF
DNA: TGTGCCAGCAGCTCAAGACAGGAAGTCTTGGCAACGAACACTGAAGCTTTCTTT

D: NA
J: TRBJ1-5
length: 12
size: NA
V: TRBV3-1/TRBV3-2
CDR3: CASSQSTGPQHF
DNA: TGTGCCAGCAGCCAATCGACAGGGCCCCAGCATTTT

D: NA
J: TRBJ1-2
length: 11
size: NA
V: TRBV4-2
CDR3: CASRGVYGYTF
DNA: TGTGCCAGCCGGGGAGTGTATGGCTACACCTTC

D: TRBD2
J: TRBJ2-7
length: 15
size: NA
V: TRBV6-5
CDR3: CASILKREGLYEQYF
DNA: TGTGCCAGCATCCTAAAGCGGGAGGGCCTCTACGAGCAGTACTTC

D: NA
J: TRBJ2-1
length: 16
size: NA
V: TRBV6-5
CDR3: CASSYSFRESYNEQFF
DNA: TGTGCCAGCAGTTATTCGTTCCGGGAGTCCTACAATGAGCAGTTCTTC

D: NA
J: TRBJ2-7
length: 14
size: few
V: TRBV11-2
CDR3: CASSLDGFSYEQYF
DNA: TGTGCCAGCAGCTTAGATGGTTTCAGCTACGAGCAGTACTTC

D: TRBD2
J: TRBJ2-5
length: 17
size: NA
V: TRBV3-1/TRBV3-2
CDR3: CASSQELAGDQRETQYF
DNA: TGTGCCAGCAGCCAAGAGCTAGCGGGGGACCAAAGGGAGACCCAGTACTTC

D: TRBD2
J: TRBJ2-2
length: 18
size: NA
V: TRBV19
CDR3: CASSTWGGTSGNTGELFF
DNA: TGTGCCAGTAGCACTTGGGGGGGGACTAGCGGGAACACCGGGGAGCTGTTTTTT

D: NA
J: TRBJ2-7
length: 15
size: few
V: TRBV10-1
CDR3: CASSESLGGSYEQYF
DNA: TGCGCCAGCAGTGAGTCCCTGGGAGGCAGCTACGAGCAGTACTTC

D: NA
J: TRBJ2-1
length: 15
size: once
V: TRBV27
CDR3: CASSSLLDRNNEQFF
DNA: TGTGCCAGCAGTTCACTTCTCGACAGAAACAATGAGCAGTTCTTC

D: NA
J: TRBJ1-2
length: 13
size: NA
V: TRBV4-3
CDR3: CASSQVGVSGYTF
DNA: TGCGCCAGCAGCCAAGTCGGGGTTTCTGGCTACACCTTC

D: TRBD1
J: TRBJ1-5
length: 16
size: NA
V: TRBV19
CDR3: CASSDRTGGRNQPQHF
DNA: TGTGCCAGTAGTGATAGGACAGGGGGCCGGAATCAGCCCCAGCATTTT

D: TRBD1
J: TRBJ1-4
length: 16
size: NA
V: TRBV6-1
CDR3: CASSKAGTASNEKLFF
DNA: TGTGCCAGCAGTAAAGCAGGGACAGCCTCTAATGAAAAACTGTTTTTT

D: NA
J: TRBJ1-1
length: 14
size: NA
V: TRBV11-2
CDR3: CASSRINRNTEAFF
DNA: TGTGCCAGCAGCCGTATCAACAGGAACACTGAAGCTTTCTTT

D: NA
J: TRBJ1-4
length: 13
size: once
V: TRBV18
CDR3: CASSPLGDEKLFF
DNA: TGTGCCAGCTCACCATTAGGAGATGAAAAACTGTTTTTT

D: NA
J: TRBJ1-3
length: 13
size: NA
V: TRBV6-5
CDR3: CASIARAGNTIYF
DNA: TGTGCCAGCATCGCCAGGGCTGGAAACACCATATATTTT

D: NA
J: TRBJ2-1
length: 14
size: NA
V: TRBV5-1
CDR3: CASAKGQIYNEQFF
DNA: TGCGCCAGCGCTAAGGGACAAATCTACAATGAGCAGTTCTTC

D: NA
J: TRBJ1-4
length: 19
size: NA
V: TRBV13
CDR3: CASSRGGGFLRATNEKLFF
DNA: TGTGCCTCCTCACGGGGGGGCGGTTTTCTCCGAGCAACTAATGAAAAACTGTTTTTT

D: NA
J: TRBJ2-3
length: 16
size: NA
V: TRBV6-6
CDR3: CASSYYPDRITDTQYF
DNA: TGTGCCAGCAGTTACTACCCTGACAGAATAACAGATACGCAGTATTTT

D: TRBD1
J: TRBJ1-5
length: 15
size: NA
V: TRBV6-6
CDR3: CASSFTGGRRQPQHF
DNA: TGTGCCAGCAGTTTCACAGGGGGCCGTAGACAGCCCCAGCATTTT

D: NA
J: TRBJ2-7
length: 16
size: NA
V: TRBV11-2
CDR3: CASSPDSPTGFYEQYF
DNA: TGTGCCAGCAGCCCCGACTCGCCCACGGGTTTCTACGAGCAGTACTTC

D: TRBD1
J: TRBJ1-2
length: 15
size: NA
V: TRBV4-1
CDR3: CASSLLDRADYGYTF
DNA: TGCGCCAGCAGCCTTCTGGACAGGGCGGACTATGGCTACACCTTC

D: NA
J: TRBJ2-6
length: 18
size: once
V: TRBV5-6
CDR3: CASSLAVVGKTGANVLTF
DNA: TGTGCCAGCAGCTTGGCGGTAGTCGGGAAAACTGGGGCCAACGTCCTGACTTTC

D: TRBD1
J: TRBJ1-3
length: 16
size: NA
V: TRBV5-1
CDR3: CASSLVQGGAGNTIYF
DNA: TGCGCCAGCAGCTTGGTGCAGGGGGGAGCTGGAAACACCATATATTTT

D: NA
J: TRBJ2-1
length: 16
size: NA
V: TRBV9
CDR3: CASRQRRSDGSNEQFF
DNA: TGTGCCAGCAGGCAGAGGAGATCCGATGGAAGCAATGAGCAGTTCTTC

D: NA
J: TRBJ2-1
length: 13
size: NA
V: TRBV9
CDR3: CASSVVGANEQFF
DNA: TGTGCCAGCAGCGTAGTTGGGGCCAATGAGCAGTTCTTC

D: NA
J: TRBJ2-3
length: 20
size: NA
V: TRBV12-2
CDR3: CASRLPRDTTSGRGTDTQYF
DNA: TGTGCAAGTCGCTTACCCCGGGACACAACTAGCGGGAGAGGCACAGATACGCAGTATTTT

D: TRBD1
J: TRBJ1-2
length: 15
size: NA
V: TRBV4-1
CDR3: CASSQEDRIFYGYTF
DNA: TGCGCCAGCAGCCAAGAGGACAGGATTTTCTATGGCTACACCTTC

D: NA
J: TRBJ1-6
length: 15
size: NA
V: TRBV28
CDR3: CASRVLQGNVSPLHF
DNA: TGTGCCAGCCGGGTGCTCCAGGGGAACGTTTCACCCCTCCACTTT